The 9 T cell receptor beta chains presented below share a single source sample, sequenced in a study of blood T cell repertoires in COVID-19. Data came from immunoSEQ multiplex PCR; TCRdb stores just in-frame clones and leaves some out. The table lists fewer than 120,000 clones, 80% to 90% of them singletons. The sequenced material came from peripheral blood. The receptors originated from a woman in her sixties or seventies with acute or convalescent COVID-19.

The CDR3 DNA is TGTGCCATCAGTGGGGGGCACTATGGCTACACCTTC. The encoded protein is CAISGGHYGYTF. J is TRBJ1-2 and V is TRBV10-3, with a possible D match to TRBD1 (6 bases). The CDR3 runs to 12 residues. Deletions cut 4 bases from V and 3 bases from J, with 6 bases between. Looked up from germline, CDR1 is ENHRY and CDR2 is SYGVKD.

Written as DNA, the CDR3 is TGCGCCAGCAGCCAAGAATGGGGACAGGGAAACTATGGCTACACCTTC. This translates into CASSQEWGQGNYGYTF. V gene TRBV4-3 combines with J gene TRBJ1-2; TRBD1 matches at 9 bases. Germline trimming cut 0 bases from V and 2 bases from J; bases unmatched to any gene: 4. The germline V gene encodes CDR1 LGHNA and CDR2 YSLEER. There are 16 residues in the CDR3.

A remark on this clone: One end of the junction does not line up with germline, which may come from a read error. This chain links TRBV3-1 (or the pseudogene TRBV3-2) with TRBJ1-1, with D possibly TRBD1 on 5 matching bases. Germline CDR1 reads LGHDT; CDR2 reads YNNKEL (reference sequence). This CDR3 has 14 amino acids. The CDR3: CASSQDFGTPEAFF. CDR3 coding DNA: TGTGCCAGCAGCCAAGATTTTGGGACTCCTGAGGCTTTCTTT.

The gene calls are TRBV7-2 and TRBJ1-1; D is perhaps TRBD1 (6 bases). Trimming removed 1 base from V and 7 bases from J, with 10 bases in between. The CDR3 consists of 13 residues. Germline V gene sequence: CDR1 SGHTA, CDR2 FQGNSA. The CDR3 DNA reads as TGTGCCAGCAGCTTAGGGGTACAGGGTGAAGCTTTCTTT. This translates into CASSLGVQGEAFF.

The chain is built from TRBV7-3 and TRBJ1-2; tentatively, D is TRBD1 (6 bases). The V and J ends lost 5 bases and 8 bases respectively, with 18 bases between them. Germline V gene sequence: CDR1 SGHTA, CDR2 FQGTGA. CDR3 length equals 14 residues. Here the CDR3 reads CASSPIGGTGGYTF. CDR3 coding DNA: TGTGCCAGCAGCCCCATAGGGGGAACGGGAGGCTACACCTTC.

The rearrangement joins TRBV6-5 to TRBJ1-2; D might be TRBD1 (6 bases). The germline V gene has CDR1 MNHEY and CDR2 SVGAGI. The CDR3 consists of 16 residues. Trimming took off 0 bases at V and 3 bases at J, with 14 bases between the two ends. Written as DNA, the CDR3 is TGTGCCAGCAGTTACTCCGCAGGGGCTGCACACTATGGCTACACCTTC. It codes for CASSYSAGAAHYGYTF.

This clone was seen once. The chain couples TRBV5-1 to TRBJ2-7, with 11 bases identical to TRBD1. CDR1 and CDR2 from the germline V gene are SGHRS and YFSETQ. J gave up 2 bases and V 2 bases, and 3 bases lay outside the gene matches. The CDR3 is made up of 15 amino acids. The CDR3, as DNA: TGCGCCAGCAGCTTAATGGGACAGGGGGCCTACGAGCAGTACTTC. Amino acids: CASSLMGQGAYEQYF.

This clone was recorded once. The V gene is TRBV2, the J gene TRBJ1-6, with unresolved D. Trimming pared 6 bases from V and 5 bases from J, leaving 8 bases between. This CDR3 has 13 residues. In germline, CDR1 is SNHLY, CDR2 FYNNEI. The CDR3 sequence: CASRRLDNSPLHF. For the CDR3, the DNA is TGTGCCAGCAGGCGACTGGATAATTCACCCCTCCACTTT. Full variable domain (outside the CDR3, taken from reference TRBV2 and TRBJ1-6): EPEVTQTPSHQVTQMGQEVILRCVPISNHLYFYWYRQILGQKVEFLVSFYNNEISEKSEIFDDQFSVERPDGSNFTLKIRSTKLEDSAMYFCASRRLDNSPLHFGNGTRLTVT.

The DNA for the CDR3 is TGTGCCAGCAGTTACGGGACTGGAACATTTGAAGCTTTCTTT. It yields the protein CASSYGTGTFEAFF. V is TRBV6-6 and J is TRBJ1-1; weak D call: TRBD1 (5 bases). The germline gives CDR1 MNHNY, CDR2 SVGAGI (reference sequence). The length of the CDR3 is 14 residues. Trimming took off 2 bases at V and 7 bases at J, with 14 bases between the two ends.